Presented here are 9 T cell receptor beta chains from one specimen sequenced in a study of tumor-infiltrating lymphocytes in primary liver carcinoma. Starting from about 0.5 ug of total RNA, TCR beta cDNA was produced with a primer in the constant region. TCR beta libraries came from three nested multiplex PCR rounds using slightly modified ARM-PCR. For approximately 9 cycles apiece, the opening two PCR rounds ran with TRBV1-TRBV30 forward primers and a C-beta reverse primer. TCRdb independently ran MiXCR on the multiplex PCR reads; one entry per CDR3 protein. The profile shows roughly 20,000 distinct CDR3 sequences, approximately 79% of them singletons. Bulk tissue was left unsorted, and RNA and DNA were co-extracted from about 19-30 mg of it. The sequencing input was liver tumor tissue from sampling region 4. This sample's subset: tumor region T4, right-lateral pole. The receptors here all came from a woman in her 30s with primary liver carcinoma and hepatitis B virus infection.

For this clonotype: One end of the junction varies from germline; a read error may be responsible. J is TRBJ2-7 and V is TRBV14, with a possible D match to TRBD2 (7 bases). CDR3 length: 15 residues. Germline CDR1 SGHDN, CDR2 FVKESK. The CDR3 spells CAGSQAAGADYEQYF. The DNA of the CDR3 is TGTGCCGGCAGCCAGGCCGCGGGGGCTGACTACGAGCAGTACTTC.

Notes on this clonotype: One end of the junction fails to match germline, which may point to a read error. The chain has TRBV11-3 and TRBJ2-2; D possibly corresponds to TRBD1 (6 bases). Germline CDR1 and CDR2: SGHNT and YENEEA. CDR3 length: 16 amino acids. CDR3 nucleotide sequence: TGTGCCAGCAACAGGGTTATGGTGGGAGTGTCCGGAGAGCTGTTTTTT. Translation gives CASNRVMVGVSGELFF.

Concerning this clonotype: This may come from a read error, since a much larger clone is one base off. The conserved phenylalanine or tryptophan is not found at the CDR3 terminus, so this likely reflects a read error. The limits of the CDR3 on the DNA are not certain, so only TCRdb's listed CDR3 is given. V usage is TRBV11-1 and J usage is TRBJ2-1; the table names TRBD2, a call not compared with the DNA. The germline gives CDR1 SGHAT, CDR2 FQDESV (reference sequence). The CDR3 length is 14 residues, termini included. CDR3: CASSLEWSGGPMFL.

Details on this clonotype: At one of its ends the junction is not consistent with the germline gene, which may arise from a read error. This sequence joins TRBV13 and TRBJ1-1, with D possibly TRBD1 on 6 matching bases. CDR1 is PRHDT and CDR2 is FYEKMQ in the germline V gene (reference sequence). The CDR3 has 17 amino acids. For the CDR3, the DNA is TGTGCAAGGAGCTTAGGAGGGTTTGGTATTGGGGGCACTGAAGCTCTCTTT. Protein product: CARSLGGFGIGGTEALF.

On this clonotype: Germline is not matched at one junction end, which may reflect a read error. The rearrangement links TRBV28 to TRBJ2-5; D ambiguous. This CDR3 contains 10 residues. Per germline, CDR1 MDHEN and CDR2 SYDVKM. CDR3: CASTVQTQYF. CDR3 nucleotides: TGTGCCAGCACCGTGCAGACCCAGTACTTT.

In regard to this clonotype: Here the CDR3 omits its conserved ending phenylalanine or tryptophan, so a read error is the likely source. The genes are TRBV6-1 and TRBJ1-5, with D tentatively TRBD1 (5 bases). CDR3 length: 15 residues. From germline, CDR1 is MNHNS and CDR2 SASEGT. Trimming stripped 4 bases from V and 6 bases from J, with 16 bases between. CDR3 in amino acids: CASSVRVELFQPQHL. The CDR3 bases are TGTGCCAGCAGTGTCAGGGTAGAATTGTTTCAGCCCCAGCATCTC.

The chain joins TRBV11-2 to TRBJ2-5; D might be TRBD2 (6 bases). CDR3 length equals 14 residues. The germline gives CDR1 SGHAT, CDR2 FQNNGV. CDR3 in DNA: TGTACAAGCAGCTCCCCGGTGAGCTGGGAGGACCAGTACTTC. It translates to CTSSSPVSWEDQYF. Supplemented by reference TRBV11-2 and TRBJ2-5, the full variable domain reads EAGVAQSPRYKIIEKRQSVAFWCNPISGHATLYWYQQILGQGPKLLIQFQNNGVVDDSQLPKDRFSAERLKGVDSTLKIQPAKLEDSAVYLCTSSSPVSWEDQYFGPGTRLLVL.

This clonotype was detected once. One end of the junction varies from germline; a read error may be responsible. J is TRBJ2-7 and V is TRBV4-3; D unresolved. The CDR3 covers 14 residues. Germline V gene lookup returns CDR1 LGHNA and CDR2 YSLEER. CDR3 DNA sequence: TGCGCCGGCAACCACACTGCCCTCTCCAACGAGCAGTACTTC. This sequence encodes CAGNHTALSNEQYF.

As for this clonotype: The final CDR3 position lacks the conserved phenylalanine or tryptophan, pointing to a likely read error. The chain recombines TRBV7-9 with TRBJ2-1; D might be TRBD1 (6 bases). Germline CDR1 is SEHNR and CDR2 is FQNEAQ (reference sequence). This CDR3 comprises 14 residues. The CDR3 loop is CVSSYTGSYNEQFL. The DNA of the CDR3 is TGTGTCAGTTCTTATACAGGGTCCTACAATGAGCAGTTCCTC.